This T cell receptor (beta chain) was identified during a study of a mutant IDH1 vaccine in newly diagnosed glioma. Whole-study context: The treated group averaged about 41 years old and was about 60% male, roughly 38% female. Most patients had radiochemotherapy with temozolomide before enrollment; others had one alone.

J was trimmed by 5 bases and V by 3 bases; bases with no gene match: 7. The CDR3 length is 16 residues. CDR1 and CDR2 (germline): KGHSH, LQKENI. Time point in this sample: week 47, end of study. Each vaccine dose was 300 ug of mutant IDH1 20-mer peptide, with topical imiquimod. During weeks 1, 3, 5, 7, 11, 15, 19 and 23, patients received eight vaccinations. This table comes from immunoSEQ multiplex PCR, and its TCRdb copy is limited to in-frame clones, with some not included. The sample yields 60,000 to 70,000 clones, 80% to 85% seen once. Remarks on this clone: Its antigen is not identified.

The sequencing used PBMCs, collected from a glioma patient whose treatment included an IDH1 peptide vaccine. The J gene is TRBJ1-3, the V gene TRBV18, with 10 bases that match TRBD1. The source of this sequence is a man aged 25 to 40 with glioma. DNA of the CDR3: TGTGCCAGCTCACCGGGACAGGGGCTATTCCGAAACACCATATATTTT. It yields the protein CASSPGQGLFRNTIYF.